This TCR beta chain is from a study of control samples from healthy donors and cancer patients. This CDR3 region has 12 residues. CDR1 is ENHRY, CDR2 SYGVKD, per germline. A remark on this clone: One end of the junction is discordant with germline, which a read error may explain.

The assay was immunoSEQ multiplex PCR, and TCRdb's table has in-frame clones only and misses some. The sample records over 50,000 clones, 95% to 97% being singletons. Sequencing used blood. V gene TRBV10-3 combines with J gene TRBJ1-2, with TRBD1 identical over 7 bases. This TCR derives from a woman aged 18 to 35 in good health. The CDR3 region has the DNA TGTGCCATCACCGGGGACAGTTATGACTACACCTTC. Protein sequence: CAITGDSYDYTF.